This TCR beta chain stems from a study of CD4 T cells in relation to SARS-CoV-2 and coronaviruses. Study information: After approximately 10 days of antigen culture, PBMC TCR beta CDR3s were sequenced.

The unexposed donors gave CD4+ T cells in about 2011-2018, prior to COVID-19. After approximately ten days of culture, CD4+ T cells were isolated. As cell numbers allowed, unexposed-donor CD4+ T cells faced SARS-CoV-2 S/N and four cold-coronavirus spikes. General study points: Pre-pandemic and post-infection samples never came from the same donor. No crossreactivity against non-spike viral proteins was tested here.

Profiled with immunoSEQ multiplex PCR; TCRdb holds only in-frame clones, not every one. The table lists 20,000 to 25,000 clones, roughly 69% of them singletons. Trimming removed 0 bases from V and 8 bases from J; junction bases left unmatched: 5. Germline V gene data show CDR1 as SQVTM and CDR2 as ANQGSEA. The CDR3 contains 14 residues. As concerns this clone: Antigen unknown.

The sequenced sample was CD4+ T cells from PBMCs, cultured in vitro. This receptor was obtained from a human donor in good health. The rearrangement uses TRBV29-1 and TRBJ2-1, with 9 positions matching TRBD1. The DNA for the CDR3 is TGCAGCGTTGAAGATCAGGGACAGGGCTATGAGCAGTTCTTC. It yields the protein CSVEDQGQGYEQFF.